This entry lists 6 T cell receptor beta chains sequenced from one sample in a study of CXCR3-negative and CXCR3-positive naive CD8 T cells. In preparing the TRB cDNA libraries, 5' RACE with UMI labels was used. TCRdb reanalyzed the 5' RACE reads and collapses them to one entry per CDR3 protein, without DNA. This sample's clone table lists roughly 110,000 distinct CDR3 sequences. Study findings and constraints: TRB CDR3s of CXCR3-positive naive cells were more hydrophobic than those of CXCR3-negative naive cells.

The antigens for these receptors are not known. What was sequenced was naive CXCR3+ CD8+ T cells from blood. Subset denoted: CD45RO-CCR7+CD27+CD95- naive CD8+ T cells expressing CXCR3 (TNR3+). These receptor sequences come from a human donor in good health. Some clones in this sample may be carry-over from other donors' samples.

The chain links TRBV10-1 to TRBJ2-5. The CDR3 has 13 residues. Germline CDR1 WNHNN, CDR2 SYGVQD (reference sequence). The CDR3: CASSENWEETQYF.

This chain joins TRBV11-2 and TRBJ1-5. The CDR3 length is 15 residues. CDR1 is SGHAT, CDR2 FQNNGV, per germline. The chain's CDR3 is CASRAEGSPNQPQHF.

This rearrangement joins TRBV2 to TRBJ2-7. The CDR3 loop spans 15 amino acids. Per the germline V gene, CDR1 is SNHLY and CDR2 is FYNNEI. CDR3 protein: CASSEVGLSSYEQYF.

The rearrangement links TRBV6-4 to TRBJ2-3; the D call from TCRdb, TRBD1, cannot be confirmed without DNA. CDR1 and CDR2 from the germline V gene are MRHNA and SNTAGT. The CDR3 is 14 residues long. The CDR3 sequence is CASSEGQNTDTQYF.

J is TRBJ1-3 and V is TRBV4-3; with no DNA, the TCRdb D assignment of TRBD1 cannot be verified. Germline values: CDR1 LGHNA, CDR2 YSLEER. CDR3 size: 15 residues. CDR3 amino acids: CASSQDSGSGNTIYF.

The J gene is TRBJ1-5, the V gene TRBV27; without DNA, the TCRdb call of TRBD1 cannot be checked. Looked up from germline, CDR1 is MNHEY and CDR2 is SMNVEV (reference sequence). The length of the CDR3 is 14 residues. The CDR3 sequence: CASSRQGSNQPQHF.